Included here is one T cell receptor (beta chain) sequence, with context. What it binds is unknown. The data derive from a study of T cell responses to AZD1222 COVID-19 vaccine. General study points: There were repertoire samples only from the period after the peak T cell response. Baseline serology detected seropositivity in only a handful of AZD1222 recipients. Spike-specific TCR depth and breadth grew after two AZD1222 doses.

Here immunoSEQ multiplex PCR was the method, and the copy in TCRdb shows in-frame clones only, minus some. The table lists 150,000 to 200,000 clones, 87% of them singletons. V dropped 0 bases and J dropped 5 bases, with 4 bases sitting between them. The CDR3 sequence is 12 residues long. The V gene's germline CDR1 is SGDLS and CDR2 YYNGEE. The receptor comes from an adult in good health. Source: peripheral blood, taken on day 0 of AZD1222 vaccination. The chain links TRBV9 to TRBJ2-3; D unclear. This CDR3 is CASSVGGDTQYF. As DNA, the CDR3 is TGTGCCAGCAGCGTAGGGGGAGATACGCAGTATTTT. Variable domain in full (rest from reference TRBV9 and TRBJ2-3): DSGVTQTPKHLITATGQRVTLRCSPRSGDLSVYWYQQSLDQGLQFLIQYYNGEERAKGNILERFSAQQFPDLHSELNLSSLELGDSALYFCASSVGGDTQYFGPGTRLTVL.